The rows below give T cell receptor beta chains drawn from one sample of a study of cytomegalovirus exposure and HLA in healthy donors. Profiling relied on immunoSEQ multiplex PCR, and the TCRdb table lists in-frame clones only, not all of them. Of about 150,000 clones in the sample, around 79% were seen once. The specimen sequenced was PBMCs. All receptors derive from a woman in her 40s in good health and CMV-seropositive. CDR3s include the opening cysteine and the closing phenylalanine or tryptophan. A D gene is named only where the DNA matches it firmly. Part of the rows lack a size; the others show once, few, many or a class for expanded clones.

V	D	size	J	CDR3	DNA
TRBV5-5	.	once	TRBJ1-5	CASSLVGLGNQPQHF	TGTGCCAGCAGCTTGGTTGGTCTAGGCAATCAGCCCCAGCATTTT
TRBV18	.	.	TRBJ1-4	CASSQLGLDNEKLFF	TGTGCCAGCTCCCAACTCGGACTGGATAATGAAAAACTGTTTTTT
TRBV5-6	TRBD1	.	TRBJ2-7	CASTRGQGSPPQYF	TGTGCCAGCACCCGGGGACAGGGGTCGCCCCCCCAGTACTTC
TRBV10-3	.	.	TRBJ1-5	CAISEQSNQPQHF	TGTGCCATCAGTGAACAGAGCAATCAGCCCCAGCATTTT
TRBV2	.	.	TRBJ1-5	CASSAGSSNQPQHF	TGTGCCAGCAGTGCCGGGTCCAGCAATCAGCCCCAGCATTTT
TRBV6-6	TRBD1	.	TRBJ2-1	CASSYARDRGYNEQFF	TGTGCCAGCAGTTACGCCCGGGACAGGGGCTACAATGAGCAGTTCTTC
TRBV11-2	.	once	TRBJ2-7	CASSSMARGEQYF	TGTGCCAGCAGCTCAATGGCCAGGGGCGAGCAGTACTTC
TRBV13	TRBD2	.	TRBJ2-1	CASSLTHDQRLAGGLDEQFF	TGTGCCAGCAGCCTAACCCACGATCAACGACTAGCGGGGGGGCTCGATGAGCAGTTCTTC
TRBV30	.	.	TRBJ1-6	CAWSVGSSYNSPLHF	TGTGCCTGGAGTGTAGGGAGCTCCTATAATTCACCCCTCCACTTT
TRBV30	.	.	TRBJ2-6	CAWSVQGAGANVLTF	TGTGCCTGGAGTGTACAGGGAGCTGGGGCCAACGTCCTGACTTTC
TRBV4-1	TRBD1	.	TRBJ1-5	CASSQDLPRQGGQPQHF	TGCGCCAGCAGCCAAGATCTCCCTCGACAGGGAGGTCAGCCCCAGCATTTT
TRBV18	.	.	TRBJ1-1	CASSRYRDMNSGEAFF	TGTGCCAGCTCACGATATAGGGACATGAACTCTGGTGAAGCTTTCTTT
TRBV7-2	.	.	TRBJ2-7	CASSPGFYEQYF	TGTGCCAGCAGCCCGGGTTTCTACGAGCAGTACTTC
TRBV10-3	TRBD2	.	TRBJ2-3	CAISEASGSSTDTQYF	TGTGCCATCAGTGAGGCTAGCGGATCCAGCACAGATACGCAGTATTTT
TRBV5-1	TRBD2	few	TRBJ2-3	CASTLAGGLLTDTQYF	TGCGCCAGCACTCTAGCGGGGGGGCTTCTCACAGATACGCAGTATTTT
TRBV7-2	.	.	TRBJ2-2	CASSLLQGTGELFF	TGTGCCAGCAGCTTATTACAGGGCACCGGGGAGCTGTTTTTT
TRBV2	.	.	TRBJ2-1	CASSASLANEQFF	TGTGCCAGCAGTGCCTCCCTAGCCAATGAGCAGTTCTTC